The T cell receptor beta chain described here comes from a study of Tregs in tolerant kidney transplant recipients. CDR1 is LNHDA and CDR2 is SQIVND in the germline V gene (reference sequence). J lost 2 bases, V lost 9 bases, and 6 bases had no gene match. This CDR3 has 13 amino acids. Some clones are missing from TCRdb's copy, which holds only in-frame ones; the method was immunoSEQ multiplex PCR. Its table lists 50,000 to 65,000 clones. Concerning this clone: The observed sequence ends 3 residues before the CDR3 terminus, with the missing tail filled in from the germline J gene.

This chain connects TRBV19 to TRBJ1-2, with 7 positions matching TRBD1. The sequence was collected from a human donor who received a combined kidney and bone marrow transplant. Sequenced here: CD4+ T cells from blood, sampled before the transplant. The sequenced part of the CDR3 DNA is TGTGCCAGCACCGACAGGGACAACTATGGC. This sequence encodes CASTDRDNYG. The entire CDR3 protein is CASTDRDNYGYTF.